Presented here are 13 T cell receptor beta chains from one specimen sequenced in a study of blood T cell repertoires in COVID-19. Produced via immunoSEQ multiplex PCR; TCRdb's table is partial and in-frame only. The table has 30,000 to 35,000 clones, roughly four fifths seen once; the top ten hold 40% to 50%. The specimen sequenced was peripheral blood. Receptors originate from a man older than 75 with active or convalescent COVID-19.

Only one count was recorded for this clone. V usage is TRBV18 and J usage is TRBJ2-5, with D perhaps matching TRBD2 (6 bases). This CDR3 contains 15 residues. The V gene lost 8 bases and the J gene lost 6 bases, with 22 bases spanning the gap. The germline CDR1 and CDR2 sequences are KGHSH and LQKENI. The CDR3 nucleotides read TGTGCCAGCAAACTGGGGACGCAAGGAGGGAAGACCCAGTACTTC. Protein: CASKLGTQGGKTQYF.

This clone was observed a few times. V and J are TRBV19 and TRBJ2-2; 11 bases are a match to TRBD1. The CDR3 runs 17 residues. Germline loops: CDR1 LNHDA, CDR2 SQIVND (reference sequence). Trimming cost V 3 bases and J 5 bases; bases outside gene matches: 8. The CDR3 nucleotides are TGTGCCAGTAGTATTTCCGGGACAGGGGGTAGGACCGGGGAGCTGTTTTTT. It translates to CASSISGTGGRTGELFF.

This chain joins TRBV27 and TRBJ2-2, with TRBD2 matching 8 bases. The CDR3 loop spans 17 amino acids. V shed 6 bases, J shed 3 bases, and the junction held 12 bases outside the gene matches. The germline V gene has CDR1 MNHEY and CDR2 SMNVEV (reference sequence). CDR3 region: CASSPPLLAGHTGELFF. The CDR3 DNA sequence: TGTGCCAGCAGCCCTCCGTTGTTAGCGGGACACACCGGGGAGCTGTTTTTT.

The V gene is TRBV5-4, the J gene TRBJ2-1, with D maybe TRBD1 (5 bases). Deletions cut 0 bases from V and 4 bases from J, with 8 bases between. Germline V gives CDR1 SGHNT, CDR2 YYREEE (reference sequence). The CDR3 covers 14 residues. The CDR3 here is CASSLVQGYNEQFF. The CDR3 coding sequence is TGTGCCAGCAGCTTGGTGCAGGGATACAATGAGCAGTTCTTC.

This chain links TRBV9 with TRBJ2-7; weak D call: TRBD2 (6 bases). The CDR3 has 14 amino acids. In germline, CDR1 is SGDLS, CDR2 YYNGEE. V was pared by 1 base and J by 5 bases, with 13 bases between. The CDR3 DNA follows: TGTGCCAGCAGCGTACAATCCGGGAGTAACGAGCAGTACTTC. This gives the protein CASSVQSGSNEQYF.

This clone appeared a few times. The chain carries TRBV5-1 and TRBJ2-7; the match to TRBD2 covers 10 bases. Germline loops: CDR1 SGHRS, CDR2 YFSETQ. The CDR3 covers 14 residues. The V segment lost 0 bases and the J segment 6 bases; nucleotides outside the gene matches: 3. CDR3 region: CASSLEIAGGEQYF. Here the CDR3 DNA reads TGCGCCAGCAGCTTGGAGATAGCGGGAGGCGAGCAGTACTTC.

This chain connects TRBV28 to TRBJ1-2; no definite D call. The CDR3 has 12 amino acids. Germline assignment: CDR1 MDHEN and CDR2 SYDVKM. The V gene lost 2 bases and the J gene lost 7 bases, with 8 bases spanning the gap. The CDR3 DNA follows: TGTGCCAGCAGTTTAGGGAGGGTTGGCTACACCTTC. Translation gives CASSLGRVGYTF.

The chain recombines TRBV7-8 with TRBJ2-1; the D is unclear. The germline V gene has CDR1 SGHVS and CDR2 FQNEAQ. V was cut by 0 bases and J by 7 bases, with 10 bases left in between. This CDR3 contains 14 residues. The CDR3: CASSLANGANEQFF. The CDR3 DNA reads TGTGCCAGCAGCTTAGCGAACGGAGCGAATGAGCAGTTCTTC. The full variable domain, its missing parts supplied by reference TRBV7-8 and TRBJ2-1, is GAGVSQSPRYKVAKRGQDVALRCDPISGHVSLFWYQQALGQGPEFLTYFQNEAQLDKSGLPSDRFFAERPEGSVSTLKIQRTQQEDSAVYLCASSLANGANEQFFGPGTRLTVL.

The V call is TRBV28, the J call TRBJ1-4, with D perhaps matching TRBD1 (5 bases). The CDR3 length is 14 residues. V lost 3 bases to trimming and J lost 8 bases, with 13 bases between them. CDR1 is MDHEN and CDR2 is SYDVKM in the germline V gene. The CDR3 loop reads CASSFVEGVEKLFF. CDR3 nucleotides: TGTGCCAGCAGTTTTGTGGAAGGGGTCGAAAAACTGTTTTTT.

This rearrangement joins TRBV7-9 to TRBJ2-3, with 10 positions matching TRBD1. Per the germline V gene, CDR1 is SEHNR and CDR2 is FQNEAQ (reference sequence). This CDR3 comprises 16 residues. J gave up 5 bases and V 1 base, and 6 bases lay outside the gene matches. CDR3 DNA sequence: TGTGCCAGCAGCTTAGATCCGGGACAGGGGAGAGATACGCAGTATTTT. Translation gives CASSLDPGQGRDTQYF.

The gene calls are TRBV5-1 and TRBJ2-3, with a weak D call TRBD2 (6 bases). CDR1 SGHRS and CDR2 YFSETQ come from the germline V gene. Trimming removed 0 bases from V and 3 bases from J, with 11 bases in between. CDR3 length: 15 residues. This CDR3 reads CASSLAGVGTDTQYF. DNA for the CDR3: TGCGCCAGCAGCTTGGCGGGAGTGGGGACAGATACGCAGTATTTT.

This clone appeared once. The CDR3 DNA sequence: TGTGCCATCAGTGAGGGACAGAATCAAGAGACCCAGTACTTC. Its protein is CAISEGQNQETQYF. The chain carries TRBV10-3 and TRBJ2-5, with D possibly being TRBD1 (6 bases). Deletions cut 2 bases from V and 2 bases from J, with 9 bases between. The CDR3 is 14 amino acids. The germline gives CDR1 ENHRY, CDR2 SYGVKD.

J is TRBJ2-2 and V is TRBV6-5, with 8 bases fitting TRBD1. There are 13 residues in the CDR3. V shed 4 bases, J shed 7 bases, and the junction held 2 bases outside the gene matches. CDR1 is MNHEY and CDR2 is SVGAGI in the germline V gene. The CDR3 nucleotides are TGTGCCAGCAGTTTCGACAGGGGCGGGGAGCTGTTTTTT. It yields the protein CASSFDRGGELFF.